The T cell receptor (beta chain) described here comes from a study of T cell repertoires in cytomegalovirus infection (dated by TCRdb to the late 2010s). For context, the study as a whole: Donor HLA type was relevant to the analysis, because carriage of CMV infection together with the matching HLA type was indicated by public TCR beta signatures. The study at large found these results: In the ex vivo response, HLA-C-restricted CMV-specific TCR beta clonotypes were dominant, and in two of eight donors the single most frequent clonotype came from this HLA-C-restricted group. Carriers of CMV infection plus the relevant HLA type were discriminated by the cumulative frequency of public TCR beta family members in the study cohort and in an independent approximately 340-donor cohort.

This clonotype was counted at least ten times. Its recognized antigen is unknown. Within one base of it there is no much larger clone, and no base qualities were kept. The CDR3 spans 16 residues, from the cysteine through the phenylalanine. Only CDR3 DNA is held: 48 bases, read in frame from base 1. V sheds 1 base and J sheds 0 bases, leaving 12 bases between their ends. The germline V gene (reference sequence) sets CDR1 to SEHNR and CDR2 to FQNEAQ. Sequencing was carried out with an Illumina HiSeq 1500. TCRdb redid the processing of the public reads, applying fastp at Q25 and MiXCR, and retained in-frame beta chains. Each record represents a unique CDR3 protein, reported with the most common genes and DNA among its rows. A total of fewer than 550,000 distinct CDR3 sequences appear in this sample, 15% to 20% of them only once. The ten largest clonotypes hold approximately 24% of the sample.

This sequence was found in a human donor in good health (CMV status not recorded). Some clones in this sample may be carry-over from other donors' samples. What was sequenced was CD8+ T cells from PBMCs. The rearrangement joined TRBV7-9 to TRBJ1-2, with TRBD1 tentatively as D gene (5 bases match). The CDR3 reads as follows: CASSLGGTRANYGYTF. The base sequence is TGTGCCAGCAGCTTAGGGGGGACGCGGGCTAACTATGGCTACACCTTC. Joined to the reference TRBV7-9 and TRBJ1-2 proteins, this CDR3 gives the full variable domain: DTGVSQNPRHKITKRGQNVTFRCDPISEHNRLYWYRQTLGQGPEFLTYFQNEAQLEKSRLLSDRFSAERPKGSFSTLEIQRTEQGDSAMYLCASSLGGTRANYGYTFGSGTRLTVV.